The 5 T cell receptor beta chains below all came from one sample that was sequenced in a study of cytomegalovirus exposure and HLA in healthy donors. Vbeta (60) and Jbeta (13) primers were used in the PCR. Data came from immunoSEQ multiplex PCR; TCRdb stores just in-frame clones and leaves some out. The table has some 200,000 clones, approximately 70% seen once. The specimen sequenced was PBMCs. Receptors were obtained from a man aged 40-55 years in good health and CMV-seropositive.

The chain joins TRBV5-1 to TRBJ1-6; tentatively, D is TRBD1 (5 bases). V was shortened by 1 base and J by 9 bases, with 17 bases between the two germline ends. Germline V lookup: CDR1 SGHRS, CDR2 YFSETQ. The CDR3 sequence is 16 residues long. CDR3: CASSLNVGVSSSPLHF. CDR3 DNA sequence: TGCGCCAGCAGCTTGAACGTAGGGGTCTCGAGTTCACCCCTCCACTTT.

The chain joins TRBV2 to TRBJ2-5; possible D gene TRBD1, 6 bases. Germline CDR1 is SNHLY and CDR2 is FYNNEI. V lost 8 bases and J 5 bases, leaving 18 bases between the germline ends. This CDR3 is built from 14 residues. The DNA for the CDR3 is TGTGCCAGCCGTCCGGACACAGGGAGCGAGACCCAGTACTTC. Amino acids: CASRPDTGSETQYF.

This clone was observed once. The chain couples TRBV9 to TRBJ1-6; TRBD1 agrees at 7 bases. With V trimmed by 3 bases and J by 7 bases, 10 bases remained unmatched. The CDR3 totals 16 residues. CDR1 and CDR2 from the germline V gene are SGDLS and YYNGEE. CDR3 amino acids: CASSAGMDRKNSPLHF. The CDR3 DNA reads as TGTGCCAGCAGCGCCGGGATGGACAGGAAAAATTCACCCCTCCACTTT.

CDR3: CASSLASWRANEQFF. The CDR3 region has the DNA TGCGCCAGCAGCTTGGCCTCATGGCGGGCCAATGAGCAGTTCTTC. V is TRBV5-1 and J is TRBJ2-1; D is perhaps TRBD2 (5 bases). From germline, CDR1 is SGHRS and CDR2 YFSETQ. The CDR3 covers 15 residues. Trimming removed 0 bases at V and 6 bases at J, with 13 bases between.

This chain links TRBV2 with TRBJ2-3; 7 bases map to TRBD2. This CDR3 has 15 amino acids. J lost 2 bases, V lost 4 bases, and 6 bases had no gene match. Germline CDR1 is SNHLY and CDR2 is FYNNEI. CDR3 bases: TGTGCCAGCAGTGGCGCGGGGGTGTTCACAGATACGCAGTATTTT. Translated: CASSGAGVFTDTQYF.